The following is a T cell receptor beta chain sequence with its context. Its antigen is as yet unknown. The CDR3 goes on 3 residues after the read ends, and that part is filled in from the germline J gene. CVID subjects were neither ill nor on immunomodulatory or immunosuppressive medication at sampling. Donors gave roughly 4.5 to 9 ml heparinized peripheral whole blood. Produced via immunoSEQ multiplex PCR; TCRdb's table is partial and in-frame only. Singletons are absent from the sample, which has 23,000 or so clones. These data come from a study of T cell clonality in common variable immunodeficiency. General study findings and limits: Reportedly, TCR beta sequences from common variable immunodeficiency showed fewer deletions and N-nucleotide insertions.

CDR3 length: 12 residues. Germline V gives CDR1 MNHNS, CDR2 SASEGT. The V end lost 3 bases, the J end lost 6 bases, and 8 bases lay between the germline ends. This TCR came from a human donor with common variable immunodeficiency. This rearrangement joins TRBV6-1 to TRBJ1-2; tentatively, D is TRBD1 (6 bases). The specimen sequenced was peripheral blood mononuclear cells. The CDR3 bases that were read are TGTGCCAGCAGTGATAACAGGGATGGC. It encodes CASSDNRDG. The whole CDR3 sequence is CASSDNRDGYTF.